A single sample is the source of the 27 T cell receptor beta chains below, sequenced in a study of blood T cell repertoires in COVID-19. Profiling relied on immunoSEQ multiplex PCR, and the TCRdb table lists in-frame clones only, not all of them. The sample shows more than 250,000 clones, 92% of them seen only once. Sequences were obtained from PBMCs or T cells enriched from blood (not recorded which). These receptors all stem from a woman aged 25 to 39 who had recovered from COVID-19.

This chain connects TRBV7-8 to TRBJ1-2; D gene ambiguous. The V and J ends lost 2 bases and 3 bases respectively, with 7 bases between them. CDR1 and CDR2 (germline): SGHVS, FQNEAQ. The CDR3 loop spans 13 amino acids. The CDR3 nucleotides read TGTGCCAGCAGCTTAAACGGGGACTATGGCTACACCTTC. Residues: CASSLNGDYGYTF.

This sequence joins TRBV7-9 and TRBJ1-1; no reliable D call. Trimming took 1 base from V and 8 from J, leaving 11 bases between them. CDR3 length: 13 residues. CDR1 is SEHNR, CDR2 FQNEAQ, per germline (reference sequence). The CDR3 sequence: CASSLDAVAEAFF. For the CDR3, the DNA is TGTGCCAGCAGCTTAGACGCTGTGGCAGAAGCTTTCTTT.

The CDR3 loop is CASSPRIGEGSTEAFF. In DNA, the CDR3 is TGTGCCAGCTCACCACGGATAGGGGAGGGGAGCACTGAAGCTTTCTTT. The chain carries TRBV18 and TRBJ1-1, with D possibly TRBD1 on 5 matching bases. Germline V gene data show CDR1 as KGHSH and CDR2 as LQKENI. There are 16 residues in the CDR3. The V and J ends lost 1 base and 4 bases respectively, with 16 bases between them.

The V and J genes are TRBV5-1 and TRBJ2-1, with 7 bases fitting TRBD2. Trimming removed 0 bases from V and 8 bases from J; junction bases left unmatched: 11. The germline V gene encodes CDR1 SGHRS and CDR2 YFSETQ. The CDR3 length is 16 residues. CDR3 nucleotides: TGCGCCAGCAGCTTGGGGGCTGGCGGGAGAATTTATGAGCAGTTCTTC. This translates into CASSLGAGGRIYEQFF.

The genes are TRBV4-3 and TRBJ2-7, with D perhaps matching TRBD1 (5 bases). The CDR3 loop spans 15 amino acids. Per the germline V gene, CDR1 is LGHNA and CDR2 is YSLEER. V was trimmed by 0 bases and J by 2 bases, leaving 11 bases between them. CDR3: CASSQDRVRTYEQYF. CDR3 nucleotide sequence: TGCGCCAGCAGCCAAGACAGGGTCCGAACCTACGAGCAGTACTTC.

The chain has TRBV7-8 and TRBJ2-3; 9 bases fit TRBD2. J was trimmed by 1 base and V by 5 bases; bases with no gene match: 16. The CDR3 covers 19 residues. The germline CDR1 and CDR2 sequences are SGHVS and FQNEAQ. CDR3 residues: CASSPPRGSGSGGTDTQYF. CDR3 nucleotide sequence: TGTGCCAGCAGCCCACCCCGTGGTAGCGGGAGTGGGGGCACAGATACGCAGTATTTT.

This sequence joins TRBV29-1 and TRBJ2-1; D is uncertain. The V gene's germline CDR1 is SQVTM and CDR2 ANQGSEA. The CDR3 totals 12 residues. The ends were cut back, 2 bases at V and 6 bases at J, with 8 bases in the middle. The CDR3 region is CSVELPRNEQFF. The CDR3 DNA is TGCAGCGTTGAACTCCCCCGCAATGAGCAGTTCTTC.

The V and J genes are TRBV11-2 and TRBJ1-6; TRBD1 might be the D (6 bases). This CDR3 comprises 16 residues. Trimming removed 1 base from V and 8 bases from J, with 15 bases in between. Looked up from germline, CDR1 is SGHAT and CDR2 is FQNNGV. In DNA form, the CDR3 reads TGTGCCAGCAGCTTAGTGGGAGGGGGGCAGCATTCACCCCTCCACTTT. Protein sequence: CASSLVGGGQHSPLHF.

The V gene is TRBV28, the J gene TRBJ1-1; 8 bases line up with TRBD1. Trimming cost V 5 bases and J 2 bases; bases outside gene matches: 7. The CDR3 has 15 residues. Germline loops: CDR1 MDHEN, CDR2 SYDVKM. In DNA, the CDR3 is TGTGCCAGCAGTACCGGGACAGGATTAAACACTGAAGCTTTCTTT. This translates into CASSTGTGLNTEAFF. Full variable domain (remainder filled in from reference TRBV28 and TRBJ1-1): DVKVTQSSRYLVKRTGEKVFLECVQDMDHENMFWYRQDPGLGLRLIYFSYDVKMKEKGDIPEGYSVSREKKERFSLILESASTNQTSMYLCASSTGTGLNTEAFFGQGTRLTVV.

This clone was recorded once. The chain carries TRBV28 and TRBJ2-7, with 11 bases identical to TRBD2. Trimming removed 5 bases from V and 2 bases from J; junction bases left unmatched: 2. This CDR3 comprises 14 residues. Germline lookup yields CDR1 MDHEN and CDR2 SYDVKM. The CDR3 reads CASSPTSGTYEQYF. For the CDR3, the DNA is TGTGCCAGCAGTCCGACTAGCGGGACCTACGAGCAGTACTTC.

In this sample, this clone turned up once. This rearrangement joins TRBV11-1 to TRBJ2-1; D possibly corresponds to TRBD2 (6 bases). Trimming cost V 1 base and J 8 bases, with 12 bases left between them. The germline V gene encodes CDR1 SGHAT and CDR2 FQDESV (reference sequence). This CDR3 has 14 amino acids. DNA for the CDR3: TGTGCCAGCAGCTTAGGGGCGGGATTGTATGAGCAGTTCTTC. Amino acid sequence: CASSLGAGLYEQFF. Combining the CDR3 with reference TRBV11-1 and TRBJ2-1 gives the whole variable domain EAEVAQSPRYKITEKSQAVAFWCDPISGHATLYWYRQILGQGPELLVQFQDESVVDDSQLPKDRFSAERLKGVDSTLKIQPAELGDSAMYLCASSLGAGLYEQFFGPGTRLTVL.

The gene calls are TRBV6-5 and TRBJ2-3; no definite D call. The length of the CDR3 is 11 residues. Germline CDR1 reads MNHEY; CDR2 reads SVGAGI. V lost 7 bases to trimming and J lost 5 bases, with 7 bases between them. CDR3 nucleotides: TGTGCCAGCACCCTATTAGATACGCAGTATTTT. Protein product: CASTLLDTQYF.

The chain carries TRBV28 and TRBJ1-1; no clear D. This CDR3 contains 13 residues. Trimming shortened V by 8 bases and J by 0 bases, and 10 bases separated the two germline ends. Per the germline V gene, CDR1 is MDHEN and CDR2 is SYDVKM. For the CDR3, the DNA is TGTGCCAGCGGTATTGCGGTGAACACTGAAGCTTTCTTT. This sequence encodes CASGIAVNTEAFF.

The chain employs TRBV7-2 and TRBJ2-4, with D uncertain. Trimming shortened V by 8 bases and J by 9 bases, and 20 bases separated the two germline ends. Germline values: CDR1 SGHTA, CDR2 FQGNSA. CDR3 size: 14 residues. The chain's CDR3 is CASGFGPLGGIQYF. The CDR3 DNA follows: TGTGCCAGCGGATTTGGGCCTTTGGGTGGCATTCAGTACTTC.

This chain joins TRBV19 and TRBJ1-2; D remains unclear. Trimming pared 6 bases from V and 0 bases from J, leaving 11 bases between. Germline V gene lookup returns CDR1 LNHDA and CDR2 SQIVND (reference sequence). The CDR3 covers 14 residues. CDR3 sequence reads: CASRRPSSNYGYTF. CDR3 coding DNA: TGTGCCAGTAGGCGTCCCTCCTCTAACTATGGCTACACCTTC. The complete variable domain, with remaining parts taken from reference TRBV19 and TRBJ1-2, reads DGGITQSPKYLFRKEGQNVTLSCEQNLNHDAMYWYRQDPGQGLRLIYYSQIVNDFQKGDIAEGYSVSREKKESFPLTVTSAQKNPTAFYLCASRRPSSNYGYTFGSGTRLTVV.

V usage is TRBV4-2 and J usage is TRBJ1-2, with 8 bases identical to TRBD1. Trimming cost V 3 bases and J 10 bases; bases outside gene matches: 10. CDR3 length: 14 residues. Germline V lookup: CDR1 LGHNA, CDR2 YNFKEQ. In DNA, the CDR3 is TGTGCCAGCAGCCAGGCACCGGGACAGGACGACTACACCTTC. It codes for CASSQAPGQDDYTF.

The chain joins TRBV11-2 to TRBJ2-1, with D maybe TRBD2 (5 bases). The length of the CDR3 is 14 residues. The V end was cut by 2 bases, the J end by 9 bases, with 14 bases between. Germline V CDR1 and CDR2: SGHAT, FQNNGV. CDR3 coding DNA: TGTGCCAGCAGCTTAACACTAGATGTCGGTGAGCAGTTCTTC. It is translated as CASSLTLDVGEQFF.

This CDR3 is CASSVFTGTGYNQPQHF. The CDR3 nucleotides are TGTGCCAGCAGTGTATTCACCGGGACAGGCTACAATCAGCCCCAGCATTTT. V and J are TRBV6-1 and TRBJ1-5; 8 bases are shared with TRBD1. V dropped 4 bases and J dropped 3; count of bases not matched to a gene: 11. This CDR3 spans 17 amino acids. CDR1 and CDR2 (germline): MNHNS, SASEGT.

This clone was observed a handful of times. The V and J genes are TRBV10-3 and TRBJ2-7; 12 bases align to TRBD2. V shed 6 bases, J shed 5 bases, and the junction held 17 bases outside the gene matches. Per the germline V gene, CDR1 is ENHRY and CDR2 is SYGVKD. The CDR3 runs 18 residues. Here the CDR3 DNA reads TGTGCCATCAGGCCAGGACTAGCGGGACGACGGGGGAAGCACGAGCAGTACTTC. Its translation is CAIRPGLAGRRGKHEQYF.

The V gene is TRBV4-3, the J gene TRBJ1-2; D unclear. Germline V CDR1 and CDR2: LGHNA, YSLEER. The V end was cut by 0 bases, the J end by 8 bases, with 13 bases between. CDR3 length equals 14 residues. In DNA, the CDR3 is TGCGCCAGCAGCCAAGATATAAGGTCGGGGGGCTACACCTTC. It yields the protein CASSQDIRSGGYTF.

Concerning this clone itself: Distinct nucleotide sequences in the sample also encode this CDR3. CDR3 sequence: CASSLNQPQHF. The CDR3 region has the DNA TGTGCCAGCAGTCTCAATCAGCCCCAGCATTTT. V gene TRBV28 combines with J gene TRBJ1-5; no firm D call. Trimming took 5 bases from V and 3 from J, leaving 2 bases between them. The V gene's germline CDR1 is MDHEN and CDR2 SYDVKM. This CDR3 has 11 amino acids.

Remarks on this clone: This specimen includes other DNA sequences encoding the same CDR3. The CDR3 bases are TGTGCCAGCAGCCGTGACGAGCAGTACTTC. This codes for CASSRDEQYF. V usage is TRBV28 and J usage is TRBJ2-7; no definite D call. Germline assignment: CDR1 MDHEN and CDR2 SYDVKM. Trimming removed 6 bases at V and 5 bases at J, with 5 bases between. The CDR3 contains 10 residues.

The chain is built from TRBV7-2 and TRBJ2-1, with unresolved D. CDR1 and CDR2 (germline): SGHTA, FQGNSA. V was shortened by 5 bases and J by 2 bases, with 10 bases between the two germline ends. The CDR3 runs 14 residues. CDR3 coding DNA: TGTGCCAGCAGCCCCCACCTAGCCTACAATGAGCAGTTCTTC. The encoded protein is CASSPHLAYNEQFF. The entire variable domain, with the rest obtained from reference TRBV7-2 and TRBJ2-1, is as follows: GAGVSQSPSNKVTEKGKDVELRCDPISGHTALYWYRQSLGQGLEFLIYFQGNSAPDKSGLPSDRFSAERTGGSVSTLTIQRTQQEDSAVYLCASSPHLAYNEQFFGPGTRLTVL.

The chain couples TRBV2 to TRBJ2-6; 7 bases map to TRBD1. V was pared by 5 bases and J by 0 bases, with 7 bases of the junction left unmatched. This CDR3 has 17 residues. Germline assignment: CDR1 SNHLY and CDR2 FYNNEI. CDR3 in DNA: TGTGCCAGCAGTCGCCCGGGACAGAACTCTGGGGCCAACGTCCTGACTTTC. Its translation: CASSRPGQNSGANVLTF. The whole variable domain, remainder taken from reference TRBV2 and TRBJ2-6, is EPEVTQTPSHQVTQMGQEVILRCVPISNHLYFYWYRQILGQKVEFLVSFYNNEISEKSEIFDDQFSVERPDGSNFTLKIRSTKLEDSAMYFCASSRPGQNSGANVLTFGAGSRLTVL.

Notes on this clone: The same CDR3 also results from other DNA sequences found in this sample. Here the CDR3 reads CASSPPAGTDTQYF. The CDR3 nucleotides are TGTGCCAGCTCACCACCGGCAGGCACAGATACGCAGTATTTT. The J gene is TRBJ2-3, the V gene TRBV18; no clear D gene. The CDR3 has 14 amino acids. Germline CDR1 KGHSH, CDR2 LQKENI. The ends were cut back, 0 bases at V and 1 base at J, with 5 bases in the middle.

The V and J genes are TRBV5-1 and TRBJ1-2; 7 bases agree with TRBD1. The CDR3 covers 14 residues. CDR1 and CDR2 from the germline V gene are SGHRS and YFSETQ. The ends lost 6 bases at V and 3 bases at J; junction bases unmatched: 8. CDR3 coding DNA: TGCGCCAGCAAATCAGGACAGGACCACTATGGCTACACCTTC. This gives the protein CASKSGQDHYGYTF.

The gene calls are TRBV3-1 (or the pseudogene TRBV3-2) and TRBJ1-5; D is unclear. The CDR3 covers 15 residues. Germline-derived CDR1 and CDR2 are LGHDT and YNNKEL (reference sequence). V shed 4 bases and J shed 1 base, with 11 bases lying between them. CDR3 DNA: TGTGCCAGCAGCCCAGGTCCCGGAAGCAATCAGCCCCAGCATTTT. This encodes CASSPGPGSNQPQHF.